This T cell receptor (beta chain) was profiled in a study of T cell repertoires in cytomegalovirus infection. Study in general: Through public TCR beta signatures, both CMV infection and matching HLA type were indicated.

Germline V gives CDR1 SGHTA, CDR2 FQGNSA. The CDR3 runs 14 residues. Trimming took off 3 bases at V and 1 base at J, with 9 bases between the two ends. This clonotype was recorded at least ten times. The antigen remains undetermined. Each CDR3 protein is one row after TCRdb ran MiXCR on the reads. Of 640,000 or so distinct CDR3 sequences listed, approximately 33% are singletons. Study observations and caveats: There were HLA-C-restricted CMV-specific TCR beta clonotypes dominating the ex vivo response.

This chain uses TRBV7-2 with TRBJ1-2; the D is unclear. The source was cultured PBMCs, collected from culture after CMV antigen stimulation. This TCR was recovered from a human donor in good health (CMV status not recorded). Some clones in this sample may be carry-over from other donors' samples. The chain's CDR3 is CASSFIGYNYGYTF. DNA for the CDR3: TGTGCCAGCAGCTTCATTGGGTATAACTATGGCTACACCTTC.